Shown below are 20 T cell receptor beta chains from a single sample sequenced in a study of T cells after yellow fever vaccination. Each CDR3 protein gets one entry after TCRdb re-called the 5' RACE reads with MiXCR. The table includes some 320,000 distinct CDR3 sequences, 7.5% to 9% detected once. This sample comprised CD4+ T cells sorted from PBMCs, obtained 5 days after the yellow fever booster vaccination. These receptor sequences come from a man aged 18 to 30 who received the YFV17D yellow fever vaccine.

The chain recombines TRBV6-2 or TRBV6-3 with TRBJ1-1; 9 bases map to TRBD1. Germline assignment: CDR1 MNHEY and CDR2 SVGEGT. V was clipped by 2 bases and J by 10 bases; unmatched bases: 14. The CDR3 contains 16 residues. The chain's CDR3 is CASSYGGQGPRAGAFF. In nucleotides, the CDR3 is TGTGCCAGCAGTTACGGGGGACAGGGCCCAAGGGCCGGAGCTTTCTTT.

There are a few counts of this clonotype. This chain connects TRBV7-9 to TRBJ2-6; 9 nucleotides align to TRBD2. The V gene's germline CDR1 is SEHNR and CDR2 FQNEAQ (reference sequence). The CDR3 is 15 residues long. The junction had 3 bases not matched to a gene; V was cut back by 5 bases and J by 4 bases. The CDR3 DNA sequence: TGTGCCAGCAGCACCGGACTAGCGGGGGCCAACGTCCTGACTTTC. This codes for CASSTGLAGANVLTF.

The rearrangement joins TRBV28 to TRBJ2-3, with 13 bases aligning to TRBD2. This CDR3 region has 16 residues. Germline trimming cut 5 bases from V and 6 bases from J; bases unmatched to any gene: 8. Germline V gene lookup returns CDR1 MDHEN and CDR2 SYDVKM. The CDR3 DNA reads as TGTGCCAGCAGTCTAACTAGCGGGGGGGCATGGGATACGCAGTATTTT. Its translation is CASSLTSGGAWDTQYF.

The chain joins TRBV3-1 to TRBJ2-5; TRBD1 matches 7 bases. Germline V gene data show CDR1 as LGHDT and CDR2 as YNNKEL (reference sequence). J lost 4 bases, V lost 4 bases, and 12 bases had no gene match. The CDR3 is 16 residues long. The CDR3 sequence is CASSPTSGQVRETQYF. As DNA, the CDR3 is TGTGCCAGCAGCCCCACCTCCGGACAGGTTCGAGAGACCCAGTACTTC.

Written as DNA, the CDR3 is TGCAGTGCTAGCGGCGGGGACACCAACAATGAGCAGTTCTTC. It is translated as CSASGGDTNNEQFF. The gene calls are TRBV20-1 and TRBJ2-1; either TRBD1 or TRBD2 may supply D (6 bases each). CDR1 DFQATT and CDR2 SNEGSKA come from the germline V gene (reference sequence). V was pared by 3 bases and J by 5 bases, with 14 bases between. The CDR3 is made up of 14 amino acids.

This clonotype was seen more than once but under ten times. The chain uses TRBV10-3 and TRBJ2-2, with TRBD2 matching 13 bases. Germline lookup yields CDR1 ENHRY and CDR2 SYGVKD. The length of the CDR3 is 17 residues. J was trimmed by 6 bases and V by 10 bases; bases with no gene match: 14. CDR3 DNA: TGTGCCACCCGGACTAGCGGGGGACCTCGGGAGGCCGGGGAGCTGTTTTTT. Amino acids: CATRTSGGPREAGELFF.

The sample holds a few counts of this clonotype. The chain employs TRBV4-3 and TRBJ1-2; the D gene is possibly TRBD1 (6 bases). CDR1 LGHNA and CDR2 YSLEER come from the germline V gene. With 0 bases removed from V and 4 bases from J, the gap between germline ends came to 12 bases. This CDR3 comprises 15 residues. CDR3 sequence: CASSQDHGGPYGYTF. The CDR3 DNA is TGCGCCAGCAGCCAAGATCACGGGGGCCCCTATGGCTACACCTTC.

This sequence joins TRBV5-1 and TRBJ2-3; TRBD2 matches 10 bases. V dropped 0 bases and J dropped 3; count of bases not matched to a gene: 10. From germline, CDR1 is SGHRS and CDR2 YFSETQ. This CDR3 contains 18 residues. The CDR3 loop reads CASSLVLAGSAGTDTQYF. The CDR3 DNA follows: TGCGCCAGCAGCTTGGTACTAGCGGGATCAGCAGGGACAGATACGCAGTATTTT.

This clonotype was recorded a few times. This sequence joins TRBV24-1 and TRBJ1-2; maybe TRBD1 (5 bases). The V gene lost 1 base and the J gene lost 8 bases, with 10 bases spanning the gap. The CDR3 consists of 13 residues. CDR1 is KGHDR, CDR2 SFDVKD, per germline. CDR3 sequence reads: CATSDFQGDGYTF. As DNA, the CDR3 is TGTGCCACCAGTGATTTCCAGGGAGACGGCTACACCTTC.

J is TRBJ1-4 and V is TRBV4-3, with no clear D. The germline V and J ends were trimmed by 1 base and 6 bases, with 3 bases remaining between them. There are 12 residues in the CDR3. Germline V gives CDR1 LGHNA, CDR2 YSLEER. The CDR3 region has the DNA TGCGCCAGCAGCCAAGTCCATGAAAAACTGTTTTTT. Encoded protein: CASSQVHEKLFF.

The chain couples TRBV7-6 to TRBJ2-2; possibly TRBD2 for D (6 bases). The CDR3 has 14 amino acids. Germline CDR1 is SGHVS and CDR2 is FNYEAQ. The V end was cut by 6 bases, the J end by 2 bases, with 10 bases between. This CDR3 is CASRPGTNTGELFF. CDR3 coding DNA: TGTGCCAGCAGACCGGGGACTAACACCGGGGAGCTGTTTTTT.

The V call is TRBV29-1, the J call TRBJ2-6; 7 bases match TRBD1. Germline V gene sequence: CDR1 SQVTM, CDR2 ANQGSEA. With 5 bases clipped from V and 0 bases from J, the junction kept 7 bases outside the gene matches. This CDR3 is 16 amino acids long. The CDR3, as DNA: TGCAGCGTTAAGCCGGGACAGAACTCTGGGGCCAACGTCCTGACTTTC. It specifies CSVKPGQNSGANVLTF.

This clonotype was detected only a few times. This sequence joins TRBV27 and TRBJ1-6; D is unclear. Trimming cost V 0 bases and J 4 bases, with 13 bases left between them. Germline CDR1 MNHEY, CDR2 SMNVEV (reference sequence). The length of the CDR3 is 17 residues. The CDR3 coding sequence is TGTGCCAGCAGTTTATCGGCAGGCTACAGATATAATTCACCCCTCCACTTT. It specifies CASSLSAGYRYNSPLHF.

The chain carries TRBV5-1 and TRBJ2-1, with a tentative D call TRBD2 (6 bases). This CDR3 spans 14 amino acids. CDR1 and CDR2 (germline): SGHRS, YFSETQ. V was shortened by 4 bases and J by 7 bases, with 15 bases between the two germline ends. The CDR3, as DNA: TGCGCCAGCAGCGGGGGGAGTGAACTAAATGAGCAGTTCTTC. It yields the protein CASSGGSELNEQFF. The complete variable domain, with remaining parts taken from reference TRBV5-1 and TRBJ2-1, reads KAGVTQTPRYLIKTRGQQVTLSCSPISGHRSVSWYQQTPGQGLQFLFEYFSETQRNKGNFPGRFSGRQFSNSRSEMNVSTLELGDSALYLCASSGGSELNEQFFGPGTRLTVL.

This clonotype occurred many times. The rearrangement uses TRBV12-3 or TRBV12-4 and TRBJ1-2; D perhaps matches TRBD1 (6 bases). This CDR3 is built from 17 residues. V was shortened by 5 bases and J by 0 bases, with 19 bases between the two germline ends. The CDR3 reads CASSISPGDTSNYGYTF. CDR3 DNA: TGTGCCAGCAGTATATCACCGGGGGACACATCTAACTATGGCTACACCTTC.

There are a few counts of this clonotype. The chain has TRBV7-9 and TRBJ2-1, with TRBD2 matching 12 bases. The germline V gene encodes CDR1 SEHNR and CDR2 FQNEAQ (reference sequence). V was pared by 5 bases and J by 8 bases, with 7 bases of the junction left unmatched. This CDR3 is built from 15 residues. The CDR3 nucleotides read TGTGCCAGCAGCCCAAGACTAGCGGGGGACCATGAGCAGTTCTTC. It is translated as CASSPRLAGDHEQFF.

J is TRBJ2-2 and V is TRBV18; D not resolved. V dropped 6 bases and J dropped 0 bases, with 11 bases sitting between them. Germline V lookup: CDR1 KGHSH, CDR2 LQKENI. The CDR3 totals 15 residues. The CDR3 here is CASSGRTPNTGELFF. In nucleotides, the CDR3 is TGTGCCAGCTCCGGCAGGACGCCGAACACCGGGGAGCTGTTTTTT.

This clonotype appeared a few times. The chain uses TRBV7-9 and TRBJ1-1; no reliable D call. Germline-derived CDR1 and CDR2 are SEHNR and FQNEAQ (reference sequence). Trimming pared 2 bases from V and 7 bases from J, leaving 8 bases between. The CDR3 loop spans 12 amino acids. Here the CDR3 reads CASSLWGNEAFF. CDR3 coding DNA: TGTGCCAGCAGCTTATGGGGAAATGAAGCTTTCTTT.

This clonotype was counted only a few times. J is TRBJ2-4 and V is TRBV5-1; no definite D call. From germline, CDR1 is SGHRS and CDR2 YFSETQ. V shed 0 bases and J shed 10 bases, with 11 bases lying between them. CDR3 length equals 13 residues. CDR3 sequence (DNA): TGCGCCAGCAGCTTGGCCGGACGGTCTATTCAGTACTTC. As protein: CASSLAGRSIQYF. Using reference TRBV5-1 and TRBJ2-4 for the parts outside the CDR3, the full variable domain is KAGVTQTPRYLIKTRGQQVTLSCSPISGHRSVSWYQQTPGQGLQFLFEYFSETQRNKGNFPGRFSGRQFSNSRSEMNVSTLELGDSALYLCASSLAGRSIQYFGAGTRLSVL.

DNA of the CDR3: TGCAGTGCTAGAGAAAAGGATCGGAAGACCCAGTACTTC. Residues: CSAREKDRKTQYF. The chain joins TRBV20-1 to TRBJ2-5; D is uncertain. This CDR3 comprises 13 residues. Germline CDR1 reads DFQATT; CDR2 reads SNEGSKA (reference sequence). Trimming pared 0 bases from V and 6 bases from J, leaving 11 bases between.